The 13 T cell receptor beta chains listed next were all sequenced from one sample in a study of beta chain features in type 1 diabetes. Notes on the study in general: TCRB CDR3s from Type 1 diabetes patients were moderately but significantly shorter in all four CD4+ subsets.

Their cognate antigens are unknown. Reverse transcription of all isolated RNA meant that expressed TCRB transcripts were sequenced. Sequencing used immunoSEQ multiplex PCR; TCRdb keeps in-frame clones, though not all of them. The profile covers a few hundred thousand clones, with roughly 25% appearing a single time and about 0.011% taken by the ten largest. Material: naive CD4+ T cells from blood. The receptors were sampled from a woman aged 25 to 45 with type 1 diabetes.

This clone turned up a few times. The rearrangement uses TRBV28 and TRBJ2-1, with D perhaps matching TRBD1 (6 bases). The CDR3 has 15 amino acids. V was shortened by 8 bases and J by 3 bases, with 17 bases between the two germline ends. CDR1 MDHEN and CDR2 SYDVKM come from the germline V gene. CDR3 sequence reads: CASYPGTGIYNEQFF. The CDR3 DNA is TGTGCCAGCTATCCCGGCACAGGGATCTACAATGAGCAGTTCTTC.

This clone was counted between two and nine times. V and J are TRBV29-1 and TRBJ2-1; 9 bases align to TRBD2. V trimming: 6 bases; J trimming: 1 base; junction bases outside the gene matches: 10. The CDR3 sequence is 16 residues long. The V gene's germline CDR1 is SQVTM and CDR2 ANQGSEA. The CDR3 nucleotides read TGCAGCGTGGTGGGCATAGCGGGAGAATCCTACAATGAGCAGTTCTTC. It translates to CSVVGIAGESYNEQFF.

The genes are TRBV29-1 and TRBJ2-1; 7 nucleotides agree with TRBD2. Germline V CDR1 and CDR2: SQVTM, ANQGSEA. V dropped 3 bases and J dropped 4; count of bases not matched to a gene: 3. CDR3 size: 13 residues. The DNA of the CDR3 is TGCAGCGTTGACGGGGGGACGTACAATGAGCAGTTCTTC. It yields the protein CSVDGGTYNEQFF.

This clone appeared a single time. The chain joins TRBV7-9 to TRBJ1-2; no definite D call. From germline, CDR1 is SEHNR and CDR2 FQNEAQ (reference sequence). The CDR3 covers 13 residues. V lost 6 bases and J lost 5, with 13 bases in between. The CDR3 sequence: CASRIDETYGYTF. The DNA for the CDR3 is TGTGCCAGCAGAATAGATGAAACTTATGGCTACACCTTC.

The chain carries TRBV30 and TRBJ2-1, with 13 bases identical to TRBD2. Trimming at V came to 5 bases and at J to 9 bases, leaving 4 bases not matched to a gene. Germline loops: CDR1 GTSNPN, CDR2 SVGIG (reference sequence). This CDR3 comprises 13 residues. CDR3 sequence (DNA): TGTGCCTGGGGACTAGCGGGAGCCGGTGAGCAGTTCTTC. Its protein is CAWGLAGAGEQFF. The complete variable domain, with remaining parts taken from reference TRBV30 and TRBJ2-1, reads SQTIHQWPATLVQPVGSPLSLECTVEGTSNPNLYWYRQAAGRGLQLLFYSVGIGQISSEVPQNLSASRPQDRQFILSSKKLLLSDSGFYLCAWGLAGAGEQFFGPGTRLTVL.

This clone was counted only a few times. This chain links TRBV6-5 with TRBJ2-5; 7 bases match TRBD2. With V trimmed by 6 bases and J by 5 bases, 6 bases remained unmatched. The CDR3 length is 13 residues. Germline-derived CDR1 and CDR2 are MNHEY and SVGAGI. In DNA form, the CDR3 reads TGTGCCAGCAGACTCGGGAGGATCGAGACCCAGTACTTC. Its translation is CASRLGRIETQYF.

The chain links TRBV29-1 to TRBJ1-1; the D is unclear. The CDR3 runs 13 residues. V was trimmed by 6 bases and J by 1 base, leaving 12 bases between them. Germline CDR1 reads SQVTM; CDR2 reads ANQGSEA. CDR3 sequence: CSVEDGSNTEAFF. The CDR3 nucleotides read TGCAGCGTGGAGGACGGCTCGAACACTGAAGCTTTCTTT.

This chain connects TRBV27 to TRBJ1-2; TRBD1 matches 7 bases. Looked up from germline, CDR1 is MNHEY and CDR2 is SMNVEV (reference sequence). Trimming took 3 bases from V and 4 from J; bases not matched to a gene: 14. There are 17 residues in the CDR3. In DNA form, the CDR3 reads TGTGCCAGCAGTTTTTCCGTTTCTTGGGACAGCATCTATGGCTACACCTTC. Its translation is CASSFSVSWDSIYGYTF.

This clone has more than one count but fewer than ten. CDR3 sequence: CASRGQGTDTQYF. For the CDR3, the DNA is TGTGCCAGCAGAGGACAGGGCACAGATACGCAGTATTTT. The chain couples TRBV6-5 to TRBJ2-3; 7 nucleotides align to TRBD1. Losses at the gene ends were 6 bases for V and 1 base for J; bases not matched to a gene: 1. The CDR3 has 13 residues. Germline CDR1 MNHEY, CDR2 SVGAGI.

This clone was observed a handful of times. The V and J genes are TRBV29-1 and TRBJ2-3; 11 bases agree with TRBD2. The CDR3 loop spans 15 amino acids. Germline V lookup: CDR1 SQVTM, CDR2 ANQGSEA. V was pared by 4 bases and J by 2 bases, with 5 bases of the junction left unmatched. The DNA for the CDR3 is TGCAGCGTTGGGAGACTAGCGGGACCCACAGATACGCAGTATTTT. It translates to CSVGRLAGPTDTQYF.

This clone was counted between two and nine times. DNA for the CDR3: TGTGCCACCAGCAGAGGAAGGGTAGGGGTCTACGAGCAGTACTTC. Amino acids: CATSRGRVGVYEQYF. The V and J genes are TRBV15 and TRBJ2-7, with D possibly TRBD1 on 5 matching bases. The V gene lost 1 base and the J gene lost 3 bases, with 13 bases spanning the gap. The CDR3 has 15 amino acids. Per germline, CDR1 LNHNV and CDR2 YYDKDF (reference sequence).

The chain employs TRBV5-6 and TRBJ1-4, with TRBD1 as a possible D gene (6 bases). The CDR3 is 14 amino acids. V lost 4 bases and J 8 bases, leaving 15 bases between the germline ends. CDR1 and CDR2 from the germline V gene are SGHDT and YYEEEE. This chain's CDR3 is CASSPGTSREKLFF. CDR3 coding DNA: TGTGCCAGCAGCCCGGGGACAAGTCGAGAAAAACTGTTTTTT.

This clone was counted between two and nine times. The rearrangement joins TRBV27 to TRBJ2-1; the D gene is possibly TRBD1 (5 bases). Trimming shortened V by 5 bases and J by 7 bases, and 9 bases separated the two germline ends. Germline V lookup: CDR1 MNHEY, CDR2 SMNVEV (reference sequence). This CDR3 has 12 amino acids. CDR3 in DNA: TGTGCCAGCAGTAAAGGGGTGAATGAGCAGTTCTTC. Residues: CASSKGVNEQFF.